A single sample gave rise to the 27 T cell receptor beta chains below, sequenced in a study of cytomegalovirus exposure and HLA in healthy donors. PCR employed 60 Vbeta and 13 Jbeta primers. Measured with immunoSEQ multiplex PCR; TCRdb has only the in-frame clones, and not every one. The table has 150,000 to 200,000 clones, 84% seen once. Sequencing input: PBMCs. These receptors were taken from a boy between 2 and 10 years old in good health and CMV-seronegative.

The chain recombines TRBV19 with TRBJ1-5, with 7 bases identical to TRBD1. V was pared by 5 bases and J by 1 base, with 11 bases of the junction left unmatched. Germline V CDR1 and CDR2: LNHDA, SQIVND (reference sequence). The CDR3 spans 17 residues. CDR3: CASSPRQGEGSNQPQHF. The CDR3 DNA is TGTGCCAGTAGTCCTCGACAGGGTGAAGGGAGCAATCAGCCCCAGCATTTT.

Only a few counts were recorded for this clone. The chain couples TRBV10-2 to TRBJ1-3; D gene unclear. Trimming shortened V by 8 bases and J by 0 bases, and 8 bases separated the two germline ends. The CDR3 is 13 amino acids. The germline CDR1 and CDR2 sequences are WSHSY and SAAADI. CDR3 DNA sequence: TGCGCCAGCCGGGAGAGCTCTGGAAACACCATATATTTT. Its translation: CASRESSGNTIYF.

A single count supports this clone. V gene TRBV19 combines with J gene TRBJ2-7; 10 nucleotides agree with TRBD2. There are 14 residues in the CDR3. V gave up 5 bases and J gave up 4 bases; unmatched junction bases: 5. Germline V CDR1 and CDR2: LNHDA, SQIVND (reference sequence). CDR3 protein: CASSELAGVYEQYF. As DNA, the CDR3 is TGTGCCAGTAGTGAGCTAGCGGGAGTGTACGAGCAGTACTTC.

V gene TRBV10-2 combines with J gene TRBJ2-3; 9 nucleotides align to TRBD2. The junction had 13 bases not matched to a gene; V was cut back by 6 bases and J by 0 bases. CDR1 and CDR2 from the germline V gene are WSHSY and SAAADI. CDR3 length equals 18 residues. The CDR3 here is CASSHTRLAVTSTDTQYF. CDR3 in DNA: TGCGCCAGCAGCCACACCCGACTAGCGGTTACTAGCACAGATACGCAGTATTTT.

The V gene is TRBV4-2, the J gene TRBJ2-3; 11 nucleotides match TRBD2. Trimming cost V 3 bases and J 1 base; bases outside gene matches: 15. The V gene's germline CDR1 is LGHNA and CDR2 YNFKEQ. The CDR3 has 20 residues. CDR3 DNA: TGTGCCAGCAGCCAGAGAACCGGGACTAGCGGTCTTATGGGCACAGATACGCAGTATTTT. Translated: CASSQRTGTSGLMGTDTQYF.

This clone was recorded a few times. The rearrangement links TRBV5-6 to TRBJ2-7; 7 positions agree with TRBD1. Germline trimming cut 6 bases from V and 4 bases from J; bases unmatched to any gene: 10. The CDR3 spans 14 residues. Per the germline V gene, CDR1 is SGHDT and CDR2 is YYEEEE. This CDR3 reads CASNGRDSRYEQYF. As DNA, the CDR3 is TGTGCCAGCAACGGCCGGGACAGTAGGTACGAGCAGTACTTC. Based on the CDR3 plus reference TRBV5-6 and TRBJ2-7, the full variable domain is DAGVTQSPTHLIKTRGQQVTLRCSPKSGHDTVSWYQQALGQGPQFIFQYYEEEERQRGNFPDRFSGHQFPNYSSELNVNALLLGDSALYLCASNGRDSRYEQYFGPGTRLTVT.

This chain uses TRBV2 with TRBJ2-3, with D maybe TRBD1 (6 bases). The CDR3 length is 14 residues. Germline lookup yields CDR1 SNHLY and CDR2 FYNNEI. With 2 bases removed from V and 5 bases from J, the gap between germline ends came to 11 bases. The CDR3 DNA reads TGTGCCAGCAGTGAAACCAGGGGTAGAGATACGCAGTATTTT. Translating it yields CASSETRGRDTQYF.

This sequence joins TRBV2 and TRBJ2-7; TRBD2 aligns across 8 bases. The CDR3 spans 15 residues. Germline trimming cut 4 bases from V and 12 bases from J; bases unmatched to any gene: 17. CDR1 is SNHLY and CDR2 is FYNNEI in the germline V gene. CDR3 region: CASSASGSGTKEGYF. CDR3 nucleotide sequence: TGTGCCAGCAGTGCCTCAGGTAGCGGGACGAAGGAGGGGTACTTC.

CDR3 DNA sequence: TGTGCCAGCAGCCAGGGTTACACTGAAGCTTTCTTT. Protein sequence: CASSQGYTEAFF. The rearrangement links TRBV7-8 to TRBJ1-1; a weak D match, TRBD1 (5 bases). V shed 5 bases and J shed 3 bases, with 7 bases lying between them. Germline CDR1 SGHVS, CDR2 FQNEAQ. The CDR3 contains 12 residues.

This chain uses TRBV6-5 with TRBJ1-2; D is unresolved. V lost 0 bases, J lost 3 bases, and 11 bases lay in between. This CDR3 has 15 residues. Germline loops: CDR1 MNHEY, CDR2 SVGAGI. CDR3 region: CASSYSTGRDYGYTF. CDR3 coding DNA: TGTGCCAGCAGTTACTCCACTGGGAGGGACTATGGCTACACCTTC.

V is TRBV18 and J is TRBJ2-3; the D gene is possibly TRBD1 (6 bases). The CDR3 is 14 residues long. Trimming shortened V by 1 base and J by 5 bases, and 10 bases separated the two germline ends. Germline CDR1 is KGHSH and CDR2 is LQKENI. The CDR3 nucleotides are TGTGCCAGCTCACCACGCCAGGGGAGAGATACGCAGTATTTT. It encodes CASSPRQGRDTQYF.

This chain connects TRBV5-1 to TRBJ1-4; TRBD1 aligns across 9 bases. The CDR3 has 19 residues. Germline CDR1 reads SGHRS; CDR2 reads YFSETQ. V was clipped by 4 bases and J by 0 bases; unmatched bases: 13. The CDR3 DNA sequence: TGCGCCAGCAGCCGTCAGCGACGGGACAGGGTCACAACTAATGAAAAACTGTTTTTT. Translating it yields CASSRQRRDRVTTNEKLFF.

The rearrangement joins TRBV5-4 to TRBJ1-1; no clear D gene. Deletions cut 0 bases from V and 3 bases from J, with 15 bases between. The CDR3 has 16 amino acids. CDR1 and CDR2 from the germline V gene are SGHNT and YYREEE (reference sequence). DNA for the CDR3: TGTGCCAGCAGCTTGGCCCCGGTAGACGAGGACACTGAAGCTTTCTTT. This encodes CASSLAPVDEDTEAFF.

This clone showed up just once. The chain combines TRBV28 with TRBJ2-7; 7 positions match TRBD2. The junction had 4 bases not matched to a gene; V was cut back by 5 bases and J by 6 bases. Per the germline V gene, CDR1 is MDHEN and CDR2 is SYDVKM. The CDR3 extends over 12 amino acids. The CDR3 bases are TGTGCCAGCAGTCTCAGGGAGGGCGAGCAGTACTTC. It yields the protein CASSLREGEQYF.

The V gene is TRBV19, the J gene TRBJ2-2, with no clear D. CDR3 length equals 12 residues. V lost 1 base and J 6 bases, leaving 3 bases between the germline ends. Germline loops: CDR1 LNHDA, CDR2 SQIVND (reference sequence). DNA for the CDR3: TGTGCCAGTAGTATAGTAGCCGGGGAGCTGTTTTTT. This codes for CASSIVAGELFF.

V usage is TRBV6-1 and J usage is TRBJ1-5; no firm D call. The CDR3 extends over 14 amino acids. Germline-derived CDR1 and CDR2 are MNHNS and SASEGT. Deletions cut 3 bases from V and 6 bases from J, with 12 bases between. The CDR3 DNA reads TGTGCCAGCAGTGACGGAGGAGGGTTTCAGCCCCAGCATTTT. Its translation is CASSDGGGFQPQHF.

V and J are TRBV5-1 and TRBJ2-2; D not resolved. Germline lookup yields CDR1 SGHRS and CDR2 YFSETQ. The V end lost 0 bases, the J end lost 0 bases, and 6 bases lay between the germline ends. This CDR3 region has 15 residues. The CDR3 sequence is CASSLADTNTGELFF. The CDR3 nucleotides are TGCGCCAGCAGCTTGGCCGACACGAACACCGGGGAGCTGTTTTTT.

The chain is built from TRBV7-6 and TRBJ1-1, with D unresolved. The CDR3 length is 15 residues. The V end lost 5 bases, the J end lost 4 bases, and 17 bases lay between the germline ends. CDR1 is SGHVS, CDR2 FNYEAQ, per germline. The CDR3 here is CASSLTPFRGTEAFF. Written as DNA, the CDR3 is TGTGCCAGCAGCCTGACCCCCTTTCGGGGCACTGAAGCTTTCTTT.

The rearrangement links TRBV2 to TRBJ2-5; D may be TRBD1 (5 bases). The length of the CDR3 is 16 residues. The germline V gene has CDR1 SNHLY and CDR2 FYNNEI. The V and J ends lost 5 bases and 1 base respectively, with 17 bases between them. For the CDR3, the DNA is TGTGCCAGCAGTCCGACCTTGACAGTTACCCAAGAGACCCAGTACTTC. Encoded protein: CASSPTLTVTQETQYF.

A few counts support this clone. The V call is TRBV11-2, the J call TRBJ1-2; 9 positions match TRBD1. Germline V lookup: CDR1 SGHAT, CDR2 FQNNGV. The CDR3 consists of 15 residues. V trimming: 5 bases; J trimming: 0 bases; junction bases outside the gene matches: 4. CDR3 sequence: CASSPGTGSNYGYTF. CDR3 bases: TGTGCCAGCAGCCCCGGGACAGGGTCTAACTATGGCTACACCTTC.

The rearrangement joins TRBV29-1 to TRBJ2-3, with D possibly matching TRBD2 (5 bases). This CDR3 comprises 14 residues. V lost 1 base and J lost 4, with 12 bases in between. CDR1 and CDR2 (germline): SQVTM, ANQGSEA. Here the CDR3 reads CSVEASGSSDTQYF. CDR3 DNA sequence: TGCAGCGTTGAAGCTAGTGGGAGTTCAGATACGCAGTATTTT.

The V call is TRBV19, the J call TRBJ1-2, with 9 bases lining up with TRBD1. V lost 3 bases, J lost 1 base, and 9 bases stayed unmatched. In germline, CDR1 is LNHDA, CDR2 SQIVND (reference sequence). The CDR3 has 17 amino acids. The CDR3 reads CASSIENRGPVNYGYTF. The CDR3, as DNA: TGTGCCAGTAGTATTGAGAACAGGGGGCCTGTTAACTATGGCTACACCTTC.

This CDR3 reads CAISVAYQETQYF. Written as DNA, the CDR3 is TGTGCCATCAGTGTTGCGTACCAAGAGACCCAGTACTTC. This sequence joins TRBV10-3 and TRBJ2-5; no definite D call. Trimming left V 4 bases short and J 0 bases short, with 6 bases between. CDR3 length equals 13 residues. Germline V lookup: CDR1 ENHRY, CDR2 SYGVKD.

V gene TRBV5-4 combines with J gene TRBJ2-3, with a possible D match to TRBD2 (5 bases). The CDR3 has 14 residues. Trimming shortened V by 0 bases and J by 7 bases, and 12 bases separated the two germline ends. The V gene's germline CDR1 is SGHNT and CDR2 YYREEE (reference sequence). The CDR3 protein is CASSLAEGKYTQYF. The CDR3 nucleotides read TGTGCCAGCAGCTTGGCCGAGGGAAAATATACGCAGTATTTT.

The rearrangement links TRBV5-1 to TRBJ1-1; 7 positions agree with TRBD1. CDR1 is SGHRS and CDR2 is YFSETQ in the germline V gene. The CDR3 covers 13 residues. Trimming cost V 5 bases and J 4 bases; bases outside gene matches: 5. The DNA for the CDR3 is TGCGCCAGCAGTGAGCAGGGGGGCACTGAAGCTTTCTTT. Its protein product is CASSEQGGTEAFF.

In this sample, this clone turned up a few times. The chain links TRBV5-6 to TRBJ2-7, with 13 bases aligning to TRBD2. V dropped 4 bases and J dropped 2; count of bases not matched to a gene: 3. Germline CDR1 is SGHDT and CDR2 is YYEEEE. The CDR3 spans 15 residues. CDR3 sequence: CASSRGLAGTYEQYF. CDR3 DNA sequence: TGTGCCAGCAGCCGGGGACTAGCGGGGACCTACGAGCAGTACTTC.

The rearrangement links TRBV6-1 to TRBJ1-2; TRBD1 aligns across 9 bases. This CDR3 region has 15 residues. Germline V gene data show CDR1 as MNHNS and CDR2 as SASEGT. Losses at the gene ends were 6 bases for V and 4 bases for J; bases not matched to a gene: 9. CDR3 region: CASRSTGGLFYGYTF. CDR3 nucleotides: TGTGCCAGCAGGTCGACAGGGGGTTTGTTCTATGGCTACACCTTC.